This T cell receptor (beta chain) was obtained from a study of T cells in narcolepsy (dated by TCRdb to the late 2010s). Concerning the study at large: Patients with narcolepsy type 1 or type 2 (NT1, NT2) were enrolled in the study together with healthy control donors. The study used TCR Vbeta sequencing to track clonotypes in blood and CSF while looking for autoreactive T cells in narcolepsy patients that target self-antigens of hypocretin neurons (hypocretin, TRIB2).

Points on this clone: There is no known antigen for this receptor. Nothing much larger sits one base from this clone, and base qualities are not available.

Memory CD4+ T cells were sorted ex vivo from peripheral blood of narcolepsy patients and healthy controls for TCR Vbeta sequencing. Libraries were prepared through the immunoSEQ multiplex PCR assay. Entries here come from immuneACCESS through TCRdb and include only in-frame sequences with V and J called. Some clones fail to appear in such tables; in the studies checked, an unresolved V gene covers under half of the shortfall, and the cause of the remainder is unknown. The sample profile shows some 30,000 clones; approximately 87% of them were found once. The ten largest account for approximately 1% of the sample. The CDR3 goes from the cysteine to the phenylalanine over 18 residues. CDR3 DNA only is kept here, 54 bases in frame from base 1. Overall study results and their limits: Autoreactive clonotypes were reported to be detected serially in the blood of the same patients and of different patients, but not in the blood of healthy controls. Plots that compared CSF and blood CD4+ T cell clonotypes from the same patient highlighted HCRT-specific and TRIB2-specific autoreactive clonotypes. Patients and controls had comparable numbers of sequenced blood memory CD4+ clonotypes, averaging about 37,000 and 33,000, respectively. No sequences matching autoreactive T cell clones were contained in some blood memory CD4+ repertoires from patients and controls.

The receptor's source is a human donor in good health. Material for sequencing was memory (CD45RA-) CD4+ T cells from blood. What the cell subset or site label conveys for this sample: memory T cells sorted ex vivo from peripheral blood. Rearrangement joined TRBV12-1 to TRBJ1-1; the listed D gene, TRBD1, was not tested against the DNA. TRBV12-1 is an annotated pseudogene. The CDR3: CASSFAGGQGRVNTEAFF. The DNA sequence is TGTGCCAGCAGCTTTGCTGGCGGACAGGGGCGGGTGAACACTGAAGCTTTCTTT.